This T cell receptor (beta chain) was sequenced during a study of T cells in localized non-small cell lung cancer. Details on this clone: The antigen remains unidentified.

Data came from immunoSEQ multiplex PCR; TCRdb stores just in-frame clones and leaves some out. The sample lists some 31,000 clones; roughly 86% were seen once. V lost 3 bases and J 1 base, leaving 9 bases between the germline ends. The CDR3 sequence is 14 residues long. Germline values: CDR1 LGHNA, CDR2 YNFKEQ. Findings of the study overall: Elevated circulating T cell density in blood was associated with longer overall survival. Among the top 100 tumor clones, a median approximately 60 appeared in adjacent lung. Sequence data derive from only one tumor region, so heterogeneity remains possible. The study found T cell clonality highest in uninvolved adjacent lung, above tumor.

This chain links TRBV4-2 with TRBJ2-5; unclear D gene. Sequenced material: peripheral blood, taken before any cancer treatment. The source is a woman between 35 and 70 years old with stage I lung adenocarcinoma. The CDR3 sequence: CASSHFGVQETQYF. The CDR3 nucleotides read TGTGCCAGCAGCCACTTTGGGGTCCAAGAGACCCAGTACTTC.